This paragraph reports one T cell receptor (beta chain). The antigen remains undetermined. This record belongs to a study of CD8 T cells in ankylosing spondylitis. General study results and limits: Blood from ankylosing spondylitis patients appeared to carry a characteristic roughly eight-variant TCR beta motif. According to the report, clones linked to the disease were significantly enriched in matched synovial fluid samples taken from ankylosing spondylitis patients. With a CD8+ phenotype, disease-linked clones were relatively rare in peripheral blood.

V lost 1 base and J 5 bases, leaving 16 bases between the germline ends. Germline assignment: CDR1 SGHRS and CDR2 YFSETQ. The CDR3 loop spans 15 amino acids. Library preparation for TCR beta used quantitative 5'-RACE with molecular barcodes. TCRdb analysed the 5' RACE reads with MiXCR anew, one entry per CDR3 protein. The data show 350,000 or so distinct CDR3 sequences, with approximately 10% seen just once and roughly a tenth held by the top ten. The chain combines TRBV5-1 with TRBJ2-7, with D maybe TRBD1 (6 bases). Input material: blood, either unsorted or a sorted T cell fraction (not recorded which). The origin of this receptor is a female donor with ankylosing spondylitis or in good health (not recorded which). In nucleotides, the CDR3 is TGCGCCAGCAGCTTGACCTTTACAGGGTTTGACGAGCAGTACTTC. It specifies CASSLTFTGFDEQYF.